The 30 T cell receptor beta chains below all came from one sample that was sequenced in a study of cytomegalovirus exposure and HLA in healthy donors. The table came from immunoSEQ multiplex PCR; TCRdb's copy has only in-frame clones and leaves some out. The sample has 150,000 to 200,000 clones; approximately 86% are singletons. Input material: PBMCs. These receptors came from a young woman in good health and CMV-seronegative.

This chain uses TRBV28 with TRBJ2-7; D might be TRBD1 (6 bases). This CDR3 has 15 residues. Germline V lookup: CDR1 MDHEN, CDR2 SYDVKM. Deletions cut 4 bases from V and 2 bases from J, with 15 bases between. CDR3 DNA sequence: TGTGCCAGCAGTTCACAGGGCGGCTCGCCCTACGAGCAGTACTTC. Its translation is CASSSQGGSPYEQYF.

The chain links TRBV2 to TRBJ2-5, with 8 bases identical to TRBD2. The CDR3 length is 11 residues. Germline CDR1 reads SNHLY; CDR2 reads FYNNEI. The CDR3 spells CAAGGFETQYF. The CDR3 region has the DNA TGTGCGGCGGGGGGTTTTGAGACCCAGTACTTC.

The genes are TRBV9 and TRBJ2-5; perhaps TRBD1 as D (7 bases). Germline CDR1 reads SGDLS; CDR2 reads YYNGEE. This CDR3 region has 15 residues. V was pared by 3 bases and J by 5 bases, with 17 bases between. CDR3 amino acids: CASSDRQGRGETQYF. The CDR3 DNA reads as TGTGCCAGCAGCGACCGACAGGGTCGGGGGGAGACCCAGTACTTC.

This sequence joins TRBV7-3 and TRBJ1-6; a possible D gene is TRBD1 (6 bases). Trimming left V 3 bases short and J 2 bases short, with 11 bases between. Germline CDR1 is SGHTA and CDR2 is FQGTGA. The CDR3 is made up of 16 amino acids. DNA for the CDR3: TGTGCCAGCAGCTTGGGGGGGCTTGCCTATAATTCACCCCTCCACTTT. It codes for CASSLGGLAYNSPLHF.

This chain links TRBV7-2 with TRBJ2-2; the match to TRBD2 covers 7 bases. With V trimmed by 2 bases and J by 9 bases, 12 bases remained unmatched. The CDR3 has 16 residues. Germline V gene lookup returns CDR1 SGHTA and CDR2 FQGNSA. The CDR3 here is CASSLNLFAGEWELFF. In nucleotides, the CDR3 is TGTGCCAGCAGCTTAAACCTCTTCGCGGGAGAGTGGGAGCTGTTTTTT.

This rearrangement joins TRBV5-6 to TRBJ1-1; D is uncertain. The germline gives CDR1 SGHDT, CDR2 YYEEEE. Trimming stripped 3 bases from V and 2 bases from J, with 14 bases between. This CDR3 spans 15 amino acids. The CDR3 coding sequence is TGTGCCAGCAGCTACCCACAAAAGTCAAACACTGAAGCTTTCTTT. Protein product: CASSYPQKSNTEAFF. The variable domain in full, with the rest retrieved from reference TRBV5-6 and TRBJ1-1, is DAGVTQSPTHLIKTRGQQVTLRCSPKSGHDTVSWYQQALGQGPQFIFQYYEEEERQRGNFPDRFSGHQFPNYSSELNVNALLLGDSALYLCASSYPQKSNTEAFFGQGTRLTVV.

The chain employs TRBV13 and TRBJ2-1, with 8 positions matching TRBD1. The germline gives CDR1 PRHDT, CDR2 FYEKMQ (reference sequence). The trim removed 5 bases at V and 6 bases at J, leaving 9 bases unmatched. This CDR3 is built from 15 residues. In nucleotides, the CDR3 is TGTGCCAGCAGCCGGGACAGGCCGTACTCCAATGAGCAGTTCTTC. As protein: CASSRDRPYSNEQFF.

The chain is built from TRBV2 and TRBJ2-5, with 7 bases matching TRBD2. This CDR3 region has 15 residues. Germline CDR1 reads SNHLY; CDR2 reads FYNNEI. After removal of 7 bases from V and 4 bases from J, the junction contained 12 bases not matched to a gene. CDR3 loop: CASTRGGGSGETQYF. DNA for the CDR3: TGTGCCAGCACGCGGGGCGGGGGTTCGGGAGAGACCCAGTACTTC.

This clone was observed a single time. CDR3 coding DNA: TGCGCCAGCAGCCAAGATTCACTGGGAGAACTACTTAACTATGGCTACACCTTC. It specifies CASSQDSLGELLNYGYTF. The V gene is TRBV4-3, the J gene TRBJ1-2; no clear D gene. The CDR3 is made up of 18 amino acids. Trimming shortened V by 0 bases and J by 1 base, and 18 bases separated the two germline ends. Germline CDR1 reads LGHNA; CDR2 reads YSLEER.

The chain is built from TRBV14 and TRBJ1-1; 8 bases are a match to TRBD1. Germline CDR1 is SGHDN and CDR2 is FVKESK. The CDR3 covers 16 residues. V gave up 4 bases and J gave up 3 bases; unmatched junction bases: 10. The CDR3 DNA follows: TGTGCCAGCAGCCGACGGACAGGGTCGTTGGACACTGAAGCTTTCTTT. This translates into CASSRRTGSLDTEAFF. The full variable domain, rest sourced from reference TRBV14 and TRBJ1-1, is EAGVTQFPSHSVIEKGQTVTLRCDPISGHDNLYWYRRVMGKEIKFLLHFVKESKQDESGMPNNRFLAERTGGTYSTLKVQPAELEDSGVYFCASSRRTGSLDTEAFFGQGTRLTVV.

CDR3 sequence reads: CAWSVGTQNSPLHF. The CDR3 DNA reads TGTGCCTGGAGTGTAGGGACTCAGAATTCACCCCTCCACTTT. The chain uses TRBV30 and TRBJ1-6; the D gene is possibly TRBD1 (5 bases). The V gene lost 0 bases and the J gene lost 7 bases, with 10 bases spanning the gap. Germline assignment: CDR1 GTSNPN and CDR2 SVGIG (reference sequence). The CDR3 sequence is 14 residues long.

This clone was seen a few times. The chain couples TRBV4-3 to TRBJ2-1, with D unresolved. Trimming removed 2 bases from V and 12 bases from J, with 8 bases in between. This CDR3 has 11 residues. Germline values: CDR1 LGHNA, CDR2 YSLEER. CDR3 coding DNA: TGCGCCAGCAGCCAATCCAACTTGCAGTTCTTC. This translates into CASSQSNLQFF.

This clone is a singleton in its sample. The chain employs TRBV5-1 and TRBJ1-2; D perhaps matches TRBD1 (5 bases). The germline V gene has CDR1 SGHRS and CDR2 YFSETQ. The CDR3 spans 16 residues. V was trimmed by 4 bases and J by 8 bases, leaving 24 bases between them. CDR3 DNA sequence: TGCGCCAGCAGCCCGACCCTACAGGCCCCAACGAGGGGCTACACCTTC. It specifies CASSPTLQAPTRGYTF. The full variable domain, with the rest looked up from reference TRBV5-1 and TRBJ1-2, is KAGVTQTPRYLIKTRGQQVTLSCSPISGHRSVSWYQQTPGQGLQFLFEYFSETQRNKGNFPGRFSGRQFSNSRSEMNVSTLELGDSALYLCASSPTLQAPTRGYTFGSGTRLTVV.

The rearrangement uses TRBV7-9 and TRBJ2-2, with D possibly being TRBD2 (7 bases). The CDR3 consists of 16 residues. The V gene lost 6 bases and the J gene lost 7 bases, with 21 bases spanning the gap. The germline V gene has CDR1 SEHNR and CDR2 FQNEAQ (reference sequence). CDR3 loop: CASSPSGGGENGELFF. For the CDR3, the DNA is TGTGCCAGCAGTCCCTCCGGCGGGGGCGAGAACGGGGAGCTGTTTTTT.

The chain carries TRBV7-9 and TRBJ2-3; 13 bases agree with TRBD2. The V and J ends lost 6 bases and 4 bases, in that order; junction bases with no gene match: 10. In germline, CDR1 is SEHNR, CDR2 FQNEAQ (reference sequence). CDR3 length equals 17 residues. The chain's CDR3 is CASSAGLGLAGPDTQYF. In DNA, the CDR3 is TGTGCCAGCAGTGCCGGCCTGGGACTAGCGGGACCAGATACGCAGTATTTT.

This chain connects TRBV7-9 to TRBJ2-7; 7 bases match TRBD2. The V and J ends lost 1 base and 7 bases, in that order; junction bases with no gene match: 13. CDR3 length: 16 residues. Germline lookup yields CDR1 SEHNR and CDR2 FQNEAQ (reference sequence). DNA of the CDR3: TGTGCCAGCAGCTTAGGGGGTCGCGGGAGTTCGGGAGAGCAGTACTTC. This gives the protein CASSLGGRGSSGEQYF. Variable domain in full (rest from reference TRBV7-9 and TRBJ2-7): DTGVSQNPRHKITKRGQNVTFRCDPISEHNRLYWYRQTLGQGPEFLTYFQNEAQLEKSRLLSDRFSAERPKGSFSTLEIQRTEQGDSAMYLCASSLGGRGSSGEQYFGPGTRLTVT.

The rearrangement links TRBV15 to TRBJ2-5, with TRBD2 as a possible D gene (5 bases). This CDR3 spans 19 amino acids. CDR1 is LNHNV, CDR2 YYDKDF, per germline (reference sequence). Trimming cost V 0 bases and J 3 bases, with 23 bases left between them. CDR3 residues: CATSRDPLNRDLSKETQYF. CDR3 DNA sequence: TGTGCCACCAGCAGAGATCCCCTTAACCGGGATCTAAGCAAAGAGACCCAGTACTTC.

A few counts support this clone. The V gene is TRBV5-8, the J gene TRBJ1-5, with D unresolved. Germline CDR1 SGHTS, CDR2 YDEGEE. The CDR3 contains 15 residues. With 1 base removed from V and 0 bases from J, the gap between germline ends came to 8 bases. The CDR3 spells CASSLTRNSNQPQHF. CDR3 coding DNA: TGTGCCAGCAGCTTGACGCGGAATAGCAATCAGCCCCAGCATTTT.

The rearrangement joins TRBV9 to TRBJ1-4; TRBD1 matches 9 bases. The CDR3 length is 14 residues. With V trimmed by 4 bases and J by 8 bases, 6 bases remained unmatched. CDR1 and CDR2 (germline): SGDLS, YYNGEE. DNA for the CDR3: TGTGCCAGCAGCCTGGGACAGGGAGGGGAAAAACTGTTTTTT. Translating gives CASSLGQGGEKLFF.

This clone came up once. V is TRBV10-1 and J is TRBJ1-1, with D perhaps matching TRBD1 (5 bases). Germline CDR1 and CDR2: WNHNN and SYGVQD (reference sequence). The CDR3 totals 14 residues. V lost 4 bases, J lost 12 bases, and 21 bases lay in between. CDR3 protein: CASSASTGATTTFF. For the CDR3, the DNA is TGCGCCAGCAGTGCTTCGACTGGGGCCACCACGACTTTCTTT.

The chain links TRBV19 to TRBJ2-4, with a possible D match to TRBD2 (5 bases). The germline CDR1 and CDR2 sequences are LNHDA and SQIVND (reference sequence). Trimming stripped 4 bases from V and 8 bases from J, with 15 bases between. This CDR3 is 14 amino acids long. The CDR3 coding sequence is TGTGCCAGTAGTACAAGAGGAGGCGGTTACATTCAGTACTTC. Protein: CASSTRGGGYIQYF.

The chain carries TRBV9 and TRBJ1-1, with 7 bases fitting TRBD1. V trimming: 3 bases; J trimming: 0 bases; junction bases outside the gene matches: 5. This CDR3 spans 15 amino acids. Germline V CDR1 and CDR2: SGDLS, YYNGEE. In DNA form, the CDR3 reads TGTGCCAGCAGCGCCAACAGGGGTATGAACACTGAAGCTTTCTTT. Translation gives CASSANRGMNTEAFF.

V usage is TRBV5-4 and J usage is TRBJ2-7; 8 bases align to TRBD1. Germline trimming cut 4 bases from V and 4 bases from J; bases unmatched to any gene: 7. The V gene's germline CDR1 is SGHNT and CDR2 YYREEE (reference sequence). This CDR3 is 14 amino acids long. This chain's CDR3 is CASSIGQGRYEQYF. DNA of the CDR3: TGTGCCAGCAGCATTGGACAGGGACGTTACGAGCAGTACTTC.

This chain links TRBV27 with TRBJ1-2, with a weak D call TRBD1 (5 bases). CDR3 length equals 15 residues. Germline V gene lookup returns CDR1 MNHEY and CDR2 SMNVEV (reference sequence). The V and J ends lost 4 bases and 2 bases respectively, with 14 bases between them. CDR3 region: CASSSAGPPNYGYTF. The CDR3 nucleotides are TGTGCCAGCAGTTCCGCGGGACCGCCAAACTATGGCTACACCTTC.

This chain uses TRBV7-2 with TRBJ1-1; 8 bases match TRBD1. This CDR3 region has 15 residues. J lost 0 bases, V lost 6 bases, and 6 bases had no gene match. CDR1 is SGHTA, CDR2 FQGNSA, per germline. CDR3: CASSPQGAMNTEAFF. CDR3 sequence (DNA): TGTGCCAGCAGTCCCCAGGGGGCTATGAACACTGAAGCTTTCTTT.

The chain uses TRBV5-5 and TRBJ1-2; the match to TRBD1 covers 7 bases. Germline CDR1 SGHKS, CDR2 YYEKEE (reference sequence). CDR3 size: 14 residues. V shed 4 bases, J shed 4 bases, and the junction held 7 bases outside the gene matches. CDR3 in amino acids: CASSTWTGSYGYTF. CDR3 DNA sequence: TGTGCCAGCAGCACATGGACAGGATCCTATGGCTACACCTTC. Full variable domain (outside the CDR3, taken from reference TRBV5-5 and TRBJ1-2): DAGVTQSPTHLIKTRGQQVTLRCSPISGHKSVSWYQQVLGQGPQFIFQYYEKEERGRGNFPDRFSARQFPNYSSELNVNALLLGDSALYLCASSTWTGSYGYTFGSGTRLTVV.

This rearrangement joins TRBV11-3 to TRBJ2-1; D perhaps matches TRBD2 (6 bases). Trimming shortened V by 5 bases and J by 4 bases, and 15 bases separated the two germline ends. Germline-derived CDR1 and CDR2 are SGHNT and YENEEA. CDR3 length: 15 amino acids. The CDR3 DNA reads TGTGCCAGCAGCCAGCGGGCGGAGAGATACAATGAGCAGTTCTTC. It yields the protein CASSQRAERYNEQFF.

This clone was seen once. DNA for the CDR3: TGTGCCAGCGGACCTCCGGGACAGGGTGGCTATGGCTACACCTTC. Translated, it gives CASGPPGQGGYGYTF. V is TRBV6-1 and J is TRBJ1-2; 9 nucleotides line up with TRBD1. Germline V gene sequence: CDR1 MNHNS, CDR2 SASEGT. CDR3 size: 15 residues. V lost 8 bases to trimming and J lost 4 bases; unmatched junction nucleotides: 11.

The CDR3 loop is CASSLGQTDNSPLHF. CDR3 coding DNA: TGTGCCAGCAGCTTAGGACAGACTGATAATTCACCCCTCCACTTT. The chain carries TRBV7-9 and TRBJ1-6, with D possibly being TRBD1 (5 bases). From germline, CDR1 is SEHNR and CDR2 FQNEAQ (reference sequence). The V and J ends lost 1 base and 5 bases respectively, with 9 bases between them. The CDR3 runs to 15 residues.

DNA for the CDR3: TGTGCCAGCAGCAAAGCCCGGACAGGGGGCAGTCGGAACACTGAAGCTTTCTTT. This translates into CASSKARTGGSRNTEAFF. The chain employs TRBV21-1 and TRBJ1-1; the table names TRBD1, a call not compared with the DNA. TRBV21-1 is flagged as a pseudogene. The CDR3 extends over 18 amino acids.